This TCR beta chain emerged from a study of T cells in Graves' hyperthyroidism and ophthalmopathy. The wider study: At initial diagnosis, before any treatment had begun, peripheral blood was obtained.

Hyperthyroidism patients were newly diagnosed, had disease duration under 2 months, and were aged 18 to 65 years. Points from the study as a whole: Stable hyperthyroidism was separated from ophthalmopathy by a model based on 13 V-J features.

Researchers amplified the TCR beta CDR3 regions from RNA transcripts. First-round RT-PCR of the TCR CDR3 relied on the HTBI primer set. TCRdb called the multiplex PCR reads again in MiXCR, with one record for every CDR3 protein. Of around 340,000 distinct CDR3 sequences in the sample, roughly a sixth were seen once. Of note for this clonotype: Its cognate antigen is unknown.

V shed 6 bases and J shed 5 bases, with 14 bases lying between them. The germline CDR1 and CDR2 sequences are DFQATT and SNEGSKA (reference sequence). The CDR3 consists of 13 residues. The sequence was collected from a woman aged 25 to 39 with Graves' hyperthyroidism that later progressed to Graves' ophthalmopathy. The chain joins TRBV20-1 to TRBJ2-1; unclear D gene. Sequenced sample: blood. The CDR3 loop reads CSAEKPSNNEQFF. The CDR3 nucleotides are TGCAGTGCGGAGAAGCCGTCCAACAATGAGCAGTTCTTC.